Presented here are 29 T cell receptor beta chains from one specimen sequenced in a study of blood T cell repertoires in COVID-19. Only in-frame clones appear in the TCRdb table, and some are missing; sequencing was by immunoSEQ multiplex PCR. The table has over 80,000 clones, around two thirds seen once; the top ten hold around 4%. Input material: peripheral blood. Every receptor here comes from a man aged 70-80 years with COVID-19, enrolled during active disease.

The rearrangement links TRBV28 to TRBJ2-2; perhaps TRBD1 as D (6 bases). Germline V gene lookup returns CDR1 MDHEN and CDR2 SYDVKM. This CDR3 contains 14 residues. Deletions cut 2 bases from V and 4 bases from J, with 8 bases between. The CDR3 nucleotides are TGTGCCAGCAGTTTAGGACAGATCACCGGGGAGCTGTTTTTT. Amino acids: CASSLGQITGELFF.

This clone was recorded once. The chain recombines TRBV6-5 with TRBJ2-3; possible D gene TRBD1, 6 bases. V shed 7 bases and J shed 4 bases, with 12 bases lying between them. This CDR3 comprises 13 residues. CDR1 is MNHEY, CDR2 SVGAGI, per germline. CDR3 amino acids: CASTAQGPDTQYF. The CDR3 region has the DNA TGTGCCAGCACTGCACAGGGTCCAGATACGCAGTATTTT.

This clone was seen a handful of times. This chain uses TRBV7-8 with TRBJ1-5, with D hard to call. The CDR3 runs 12 residues. The germline V gene has CDR1 SGHVS and CDR2 FQNEAQ. V gave up 4 bases and J gave up 5 bases, with 6 bases separating them. The CDR3 DNA is TGTGCCAGCAGCTCCTCGTATCAGCCCCAGCATTTT. Translating it yields CASSSSYQPQHF.

The chain uses TRBV5-1 and TRBJ2-5; possibly TRBD1 for D (5 bases). Trimming removed 1 base from V and 0 bases from J, with 7 bases in between. The CDR3 is made up of 14 amino acids. Germline CDR1 SGHRS, CDR2 YFSETQ. This CDR3 is CASSLIRDQETQYF. Written as DNA, the CDR3 is TGCGCCAGCAGCTTGATCAGGGACCAAGAGACCCAGTACTTC.

J is TRBJ2-1 and V is TRBV19; 13 bases fit TRBD2. Germline V gives CDR1 LNHDA, CDR2 SQIVND (reference sequence). This CDR3 region has 16 residues. V shed 2 bases, J shed 3 bases, and the junction held 1 base outside the gene matches. CDR3 region: CASSIRTSGSYNEQFF. In nucleotides, the CDR3 is TGTGCCAGTAGTATAAGGACTAGCGGGAGCTACAATGAGCAGTTCTTC.

This clone was found a few times. The CDR3 reads CASSARDRDYGYTF. DNA of the CDR3: TGTGCCAGCAGCGCCCGAGACAGGGACTATGGCTACACCTTC. This sequence joins TRBV9 and TRBJ1-2; 7 bases align to TRBD1. CDR3 length: 14 residues. With 3 bases clipped from V and 3 bases from J, the junction kept 5 bases outside the gene matches. Germline loops: CDR1 SGDLS, CDR2 YYNGEE.

The chain uses TRBV6-5 and TRBJ2-7; D perhaps matches TRBD1 (6 bases). CDR3 length equals 13 residues. Germline V gene sequence: CDR1 MNHEY, CDR2 SVGAGI. Trimming cost V 6 bases and J 3 bases, with 12 bases left between them. CDR3 amino acids: CASRIGQSYEQYF. CDR3 in DNA: TGTGCCAGCAGGATCGGACAGAGCTACGAGCAGTACTTC.

This sequence joins TRBV19 and TRBJ2-2; 8 positions match TRBD2. The CDR3 runs 15 residues. V lost 9 bases to trimming and J lost 3 bases; unmatched junction nucleotides: 9. Germline V gene data show CDR1 as LNHDA and CDR2 as SQIVND (reference sequence). CDR3 DNA: TGTGCCAGCCTGGCAGCGGGGGCTTACACCGGGGAGCTGTTTTTT. Its translation is CASLAAGAYTGELFF.

The rearrangement links TRBV7-2 to TRBJ1-2; 10 bases are shared with TRBD1. V was clipped by 5 bases and J by 5 bases; unmatched bases: 8. Germline V lookup: CDR1 SGHTA, CDR2 FQGNSA. This CDR3 is 15 amino acids long. CDR3 bases: TGTGCCAGCAGCGTCTCCGGGACAGGGGAGTATGGCTACACCTTC. This gives the protein CASSVSGTGEYGYTF.

This sequence joins TRBV29-1 and TRBJ2-1, with D tentatively TRBD2 (5 bases). There are 13 residues in the CDR3. V was clipped by 7 bases and J by 3 bases, with 13 bases between them. CDR1 and CDR2 (germline): SQVTM, ANQGSEA. The CDR3: CSATNSVYNEQFF. The DNA of the CDR3 is TGCAGCGCTACGAATAGCGTCTACAATGAGCAGTTCTTC.

The chain links TRBV12-3 or TRBV12-4 to TRBJ2-1; the D gene is possibly TRBD2 (5 bases). The V gene lost 6 bases and the J gene lost 6 bases, with 12 bases spanning the gap. The CDR3 loop spans 13 amino acids. DNA of the CDR3: TGTGCCAGCAGGATTATGGCGGGCAATGAGCAGTTCTTC. Translating it yields CASRIMAGNEQFF.

In its sample, this clone was seen a few times. The V call is TRBV5-8, the J call TRBJ1-6, with D possibly TRBD1 on 5 matching bases. Germline V CDR1 and CDR2: SGHTS, YDEGEE. The CDR3 consists of 15 residues. V lost 3 bases and J lost 7, with 14 bases in between. CDR3 residues: CASSSYVGQNSPLHF. DNA for the CDR3: TGTGCCAGCAGCTCATACGTCGGACAAAATTCACCCCTCCACTTT.

This chain uses TRBV5-5 with TRBJ1-2; 8 bases match TRBD1. The CDR3 is made up of 14 amino acids. The V gene end was trimmed by 3 bases and the J gene end by 8 bases; junction bases not matched to a gene: 9. In germline, CDR1 is SGHKS, CDR2 YYEKEE (reference sequence). This CDR3 reads CASSSTRDRKGYTF. The CDR3 DNA is TGTGCCAGCAGCTCTACCCGGGACAGGAAGGGCTACACCTTC.

This clone has just a few counts. J is TRBJ2-7 and V is TRBV6-1, with D perhaps TRBD2 (6 bases). V shed 3 bases and J shed 6 bases, with 12 bases lying between them. CDR1 and CDR2 (germline): MNHNS, SASEGT. The CDR3 spans 13 residues. The CDR3 here is CASSEAGSIEQYF. DNA of the CDR3: TGTGCCAGCAGTGAGGCGGGGTCTATCGAGCAGTACTTC.

As for this clone: A read error may produce the germline difference seen at one junction end. This chain uses TRBV18 with TRBJ1-5; no reliable D call. The length of the CDR3 is 14 residues. Germline V gene lookup returns CDR1 KGHSH and CDR2 LQKENI. Here the CDR3 DNA reads TGTGCCAGCTCACCAGTTGGGAGCAGTCAGCCCCAGCATTTT. The encoded protein is CASSPVGSSQPQHF. The variable domain in full, completed from reference TRBV18 and TRBJ1-5, reads NAGVMQNPRHLVRRRGQEARLRCSPMKGHSHVYWYRQLPEEGLKFMVYLQKENIIDESGMPKERFSAEFPKEGPSILRIQQVVRGDSAAYFCASSPVGSSQPQHFGDGTRLSIL.

The V gene is TRBV29-1, the J gene TRBJ1-2, with D possibly being TRBD1 (6 bases). V dropped 7 bases and J dropped 2 bases, with 14 bases sitting between them. Per the germline V gene, CDR1 is SQVTM and CDR2 is ANQGSEA. The CDR3 sequence is 13 residues long. This CDR3 reads CSAVTGFNYGYTF. Here the CDR3 DNA reads TGCAGCGCTGTGACAGGATTCAACTATGGCTACACCTTC.

The V call is TRBV5-8, the J call TRBJ1-5; 8 nucleotides match TRBD1. With 2 bases clipped from V and 6 bases from J, the junction kept 7 bases outside the gene matches. CDR3 length equals 15 residues. The germline CDR1 and CDR2 sequences are SGHTS and YDEGEE. CDR3 region: CASSFPGQAGQPQHF. Here the CDR3 DNA reads TGTGCCAGCAGCTTTCCGGGACAGGCTGGTCAGCCCCAGCATTTT.

This chain connects TRBV6-2 or TRBV6-3 to TRBJ1-1; D might be TRBD1 (6 bases). This CDR3 contains 15 residues. Trimming took off 0 bases at V and 8 bases at J, with 16 bases between the two ends. Germline CDR1 MNHEY, CDR2 SVGEGT. The CDR3 loop reads CASSYSIGGTQEAFF. CDR3 coding DNA: TGTGCCAGCAGTTACTCGATCGGGGGGACACAAGAAGCTTTCTTT.

The chain is built from TRBV7-9 and TRBJ1-6; D remains ambiguous. The V gene lost 5 bases and the J gene lost 10 bases, with 12 bases spanning the gap. Germline V CDR1 and CDR2: SEHNR, FQNEAQ (reference sequence). The CDR3 spans 13 residues. CDR3: CASSPRERSPLHF. Written as DNA, the CDR3 is TGTGCCAGCAGCCCCCGTGAGAGGTCACCCCTCCACTTT.

This sequence joins TRBV12-5 and TRBJ2-7, with D perhaps TRBD2 (6 bases). Germline CDR1 is LGHNT and CDR2 is FRNRAP. This CDR3 spans 11 amino acids. V was pared by 7 bases and J by 4 bases, with 8 bases between. The CDR3 reads CASARGYEQYF. The CDR3 nucleotides are TGTGCTAGTGCCCGGGGGTACGAGCAGTACTTC.

V is TRBV7-8 and J is TRBJ2-7; the D is unclear. This CDR3 has 14 residues. In germline, CDR1 is SGHVS, CDR2 FQNEAQ. V dropped 5 bases and J dropped 2 bases, with 13 bases sitting between them. The CDR3: CASSPSARTYEQYF. DNA of the CDR3: TGTGCCAGCAGCCCCAGTGCGCGGACCTACGAGCAGTACTTC.

The J gene is TRBJ2-1, the V gene TRBV11-2, with TRBD2 as a possible D gene (6 bases). The CDR3 has 13 amino acids. From germline, CDR1 is SGHAT and CDR2 FQNNGV. Trimming took 2 bases from V and 12 from J, leaving 14 bases between them. The CDR3 sequence: CASSLSLVGGQFF. CDR3 bases: TGTGCCAGCAGCTTAAGCTTGGTCGGGGGGCAGTTCTTC.

The gene calls are TRBV28 and TRBJ2-3, with a possible D match to TRBD2 (5 bases). Germline-derived CDR1 and CDR2 are MDHEN and SYDVKM. This CDR3 comprises 14 residues. Trimming took 5 bases from V and 2 from J, leaving 11 bases between them. CDR3 sequence (DNA): TGTGCCAGCAGTGCTGGCCGGGACACAGATACGCAGTATTTT. It specifies CASSAGRDTDTQYF.

To note about this clone: Other DNA variants within this sample encode the same CDR3. The chain carries TRBV7-2 and TRBJ2-7; D is undetermined. This CDR3 region has 14 residues. The ends were cut back, 3 bases at V and 2 bases at J, with 11 bases in the middle. The germline V gene encodes CDR1 SGHTA and CDR2 FQGNSA. The DNA of the CDR3 is TGTGCCAGCAGCTTGGTGGCCCGCACCTACGAGCAGTACTTC. Protein: CASSLVARTYEQYF.

The chain is built from TRBV6-6 and TRBJ2-2, with D perhaps TRBD2 (6 bases). This CDR3 has 15 residues. Germline-derived CDR1 and CDR2 are MNHNY and SVGAGI (reference sequence). Trimming removed 6 bases at V and 1 base at J, with 12 bases between. The CDR3 reads CASSSREQNTGELFF. The CDR3 nucleotides read TGTGCCAGCAGCTCGCGGGAACAGAACACCGGGGAGCTGTTTTTT.

CDR3 region: CASSRGRGLAGADTQYF. The CDR3 nucleotides are TGTGCCAGCAGTCGAGGTAGGGGACTAGCGGGAGCTGATACGCAGTATTTT. The V call is TRBV7-2, the J call TRBJ2-3, with TRBD2 matching over 14 bases. Germline CDR1 and CDR2: SGHTA and FQGNSA. Unmatched junction bases numbered 11, after V lost 6 bases and J lost 6 bases. The CDR3 contains 17 residues.

This chain links TRBV4-3 with TRBJ1-5, with TRBD1 matching over 10 bases. Germline trimming cut 0 bases from V and 6 bases from J; bases unmatched to any gene: 8. CDR1 is LGHNA, CDR2 YSLEER, per germline. The CDR3 has 17 residues. As DNA, the CDR3 is TGCGCCAGCAGCCAAGATGGGAGGGACAGGGGACCTCAGCCCCAGCATTTT. Translation: CASSQDGRDRGPQPQHF.

This clone appeared a single time. V usage is TRBV11-2 and J usage is TRBJ2-3; 7 bases map to TRBD2. The germline V gene has CDR1 SGHAT and CDR2 FQNNGV. This CDR3 is built from 15 residues. V shed 1 base, J shed 2 bases, and the junction held 3 bases outside the gene matches. The CDR3 DNA sequence: TGTGCCAGCAGCTTAGGGGGGAGGGCCACAGATACGCAGTATTTT. Its translation: CASSLGGRATDTQYF.

The J gene is TRBJ1-4, the V gene TRBV20-1, with TRBD1 as a possible D gene (5 bases). Germline-derived CDR1 and CDR2 are DFQATT and SNEGSKA (reference sequence). The CDR3 sequence is 15 residues long. V lost 3 bases to trimming and J lost 8 bases, with 19 bases between them. The CDR3 sequence: CSASSLGQGYEKLFF. The CDR3 nucleotides read TGCAGTGCTAGTTCTTTAGGCCAGGGTTACGAAAAACTGTTTTTT.